Presented here are 3 T cell receptor beta chains from one specimen sequenced in a study of T cells after yellow fever vaccination (dated by TCRdb to between 2018 and 2020). The treatment or condition label on this specimen signifies: live attenuated yellow fever vaccine strain. Receptor amplification or capture employed 5' RACE. The run used an Illumina NovaSeq 6000. Using fastp trimming at Q25 and MiXCR clonotype assembly, TCRdb reanalyzed the public sequencing data and kept in-frame beta chains. CDR3 protein duplicates are merged, each entry listing the most common genes and DNA. This sample holds some 200,000 distinct CDR3 sequences; approximately 10% were observed only once. The ten top clones hold about 40% of the sample. Sequenced here: CD8+ T cells sorted from PBMCs, sampled 15 days after the yellow fever booster vaccination. The source of these receptors is a man younger than 30 who received the YFV17D yellow fever vaccine.

The chain is built from TRBV6-2 or TRBV6-3 and TRBJ2-1; D is uncertain. This CDR3 has 16 amino acids. Germline V CDR1 and CDR2: MNHEY, SVGEGT. V gave up 0 bases and J gave up 0 bases, with 9 bases separating them. CDR3 in amino acids: CASSYSIGTSYNEQFF. Here the CDR3 DNA reads TGTGCCAGCAGTTACTCGATCGGTACCTCCTACAATGAGCAGTTCTTC.

The gene calls are TRBV7-8 and TRBJ1-2; a weak D match, TRBD1 (5 bases). V was trimmed by 2 bases and J by 7 bases, leaving 11 bases between them. In germline, CDR1 is SGHVS, CDR2 FQNEAQ. The CDR3 consists of 13 residues. The CDR3 is CASSLSGQAGYTF. As DNA, the CDR3 is TGTGCCAGCAGCTTATCAGGGCAGGCTGGCTACACCTTC.

This clonotype showed up many times. The J gene is TRBJ2-7, the V gene TRBV5-1, with 9 bases identical to TRBD1. The CDR3 loop spans 15 amino acids. CDR1 is SGHRS, CDR2 YFSETQ, per germline. V was clipped by 0 bases and J by 0 bases; unmatched bases: 1. CDR3 amino acids: CASSLVDRGSYEQYF. The CDR3 coding sequence is TGCGCCAGCAGCTTGGTGGACAGGGGCTCCTACGAGCAGTACTTC.